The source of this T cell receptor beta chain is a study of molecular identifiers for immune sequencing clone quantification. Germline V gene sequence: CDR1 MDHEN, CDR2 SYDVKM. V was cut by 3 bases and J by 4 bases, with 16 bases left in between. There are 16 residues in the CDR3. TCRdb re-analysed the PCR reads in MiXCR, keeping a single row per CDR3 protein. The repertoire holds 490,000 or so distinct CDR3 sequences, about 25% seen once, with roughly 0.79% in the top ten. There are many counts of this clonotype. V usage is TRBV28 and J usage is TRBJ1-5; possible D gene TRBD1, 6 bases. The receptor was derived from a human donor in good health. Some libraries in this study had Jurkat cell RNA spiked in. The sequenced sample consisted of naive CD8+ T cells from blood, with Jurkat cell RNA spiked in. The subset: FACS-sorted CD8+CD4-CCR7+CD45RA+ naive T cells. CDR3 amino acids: CASSLVSPGANQPQHF. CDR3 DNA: TGTGCCAGCAGTTTGGTCTCTCCGGGGGCGAATCAGCCCCAGCATTTT.